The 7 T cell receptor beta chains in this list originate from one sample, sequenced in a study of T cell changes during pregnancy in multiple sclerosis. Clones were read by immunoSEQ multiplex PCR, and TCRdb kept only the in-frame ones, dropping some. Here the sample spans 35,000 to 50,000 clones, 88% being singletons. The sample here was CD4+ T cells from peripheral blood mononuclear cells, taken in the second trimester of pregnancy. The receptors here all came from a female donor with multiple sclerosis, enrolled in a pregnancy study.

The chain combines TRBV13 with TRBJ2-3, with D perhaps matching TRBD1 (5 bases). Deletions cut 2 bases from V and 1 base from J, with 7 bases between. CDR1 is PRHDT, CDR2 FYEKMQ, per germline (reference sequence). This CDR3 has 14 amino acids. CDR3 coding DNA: TGTGCCAGCAGCTTACAGGGCGGCACAGATACGCAGTATTTT. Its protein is CASSLQGGTDTQYF.

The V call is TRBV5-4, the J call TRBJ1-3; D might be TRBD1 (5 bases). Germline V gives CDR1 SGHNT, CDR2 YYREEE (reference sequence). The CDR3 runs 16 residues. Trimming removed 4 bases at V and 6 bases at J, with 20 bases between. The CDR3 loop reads CASSQDFQGGENTIYF. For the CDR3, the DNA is TGTGCCAGCAGCCAAGATTTTCAGGGAGGGGAAAACACCATATATTTT. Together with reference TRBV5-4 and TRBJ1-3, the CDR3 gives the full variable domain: ETGVTQSPTHLIKTRGQQVTLRCSSQSGHNTVSWYQQALGQGPQFIFQYYREEENGRGNFPPRFSGLQFPNYSSELNVNALELDDSALYLCASSQDFQGGENTIYFGEGSWLTVV.

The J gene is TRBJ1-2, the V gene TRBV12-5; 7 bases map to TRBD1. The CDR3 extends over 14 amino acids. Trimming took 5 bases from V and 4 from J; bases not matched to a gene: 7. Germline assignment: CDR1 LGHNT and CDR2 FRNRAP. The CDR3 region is CASGPGDSLYGYTF. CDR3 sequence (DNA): TGTGCTAGTGGTCCGGGGGACAGTCTCTATGGCTACACCTTC.

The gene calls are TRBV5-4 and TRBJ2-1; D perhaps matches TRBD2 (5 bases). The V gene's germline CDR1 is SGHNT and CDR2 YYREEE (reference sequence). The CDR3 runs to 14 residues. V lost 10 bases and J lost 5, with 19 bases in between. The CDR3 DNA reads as TGTGCCGAGGGTTGGCAGATAAACGACAATGAGCAGTTCTTC. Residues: CAEGWQINDNEQFF.

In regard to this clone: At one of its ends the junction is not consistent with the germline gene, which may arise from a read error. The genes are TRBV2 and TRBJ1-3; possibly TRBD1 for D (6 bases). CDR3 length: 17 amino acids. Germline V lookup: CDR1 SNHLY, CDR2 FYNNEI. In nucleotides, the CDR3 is TGTGCCAGCAGCGAAGGGGGGGGGCTACTTTCTGGAAACACCATATATTTT. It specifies CASSEGGGLLSGNTIYF.

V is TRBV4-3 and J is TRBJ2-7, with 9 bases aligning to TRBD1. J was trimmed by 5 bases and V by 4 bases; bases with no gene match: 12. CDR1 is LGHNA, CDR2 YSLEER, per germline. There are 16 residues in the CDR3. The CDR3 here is CASSPNGQGSANEQYF. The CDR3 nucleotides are TGCGCCAGCAGCCCAAATGGACAGGGGAGTGCCAACGAGCAGTACTTC.

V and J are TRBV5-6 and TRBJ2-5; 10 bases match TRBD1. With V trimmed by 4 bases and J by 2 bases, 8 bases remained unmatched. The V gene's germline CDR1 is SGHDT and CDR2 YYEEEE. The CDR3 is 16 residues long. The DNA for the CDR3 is TGTGCCAGCAGCCGGAGACAGGGGGCCCTTCAAGAGACCCAGTACTTC. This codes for CASSRRQGALQETQYF.